This record concerns one T cell receptor (beta chain) sequence. What it binds is unknown. The record originates from a study of response to subunit inactivated influenza vaccine. Notes on the study in general: It was the authors' suggestion that each seasonal influenza vaccination recruits few new T cells.

MiXCR, run by TCRdb on the RT-PCR reads, gives a single entry per CDR3 protein. The sample includes hundreds of thousands of distinct CDR3 sequences, about 25% seen only once; the top ten take approximately 2%. Germline V CDR1 and CDR2: MNHEY, SMNVEV (reference sequence). The CDR3 sequence is 17 residues long. The J segment lost 2 bases and the V segment lost 6 bases, leaving 10 bases of the junction unmatched. V and J are TRBV27 and TRBJ2-4, with TRBD1 matching over 10 bases. This material consisted of CD4+ T cells sorted from PBMCs, taken 5 to 6 days after vaccination. This clonotype was obtained from a man aged 50-59 years who received an inactivated influenza vaccine. CDR3 sequence (DNA): TGTGCCAGCAGCCCTGTCCCGGGACAGGGGACCAAAAACATTCAGTACTTC. It specifies CASSPVPGQGTKNIQYF.